A selection of T cell receptor beta chains follows, all from one sample in a study of cytomegalovirus exposure and HLA in healthy donors. Sequenced by immunoSEQ multiplex PCR; TCRdb stores in-frame clones only, minus some. The repertoire holds roughly 130,000 clones, with roughly 80% as singletons. The sequenced sample consisted of PBMCs. Every receptor here comes from a male donor in good health and CMV-seropositive. CDR3s include the opening cysteine and the closing phenylalanine or tryptophan. D genes are given only for firm matches. Clone size is stated in some rows and not others, as once, few, many or a class when expanded.

J	size	V	D	CDR3	DNA
TRBJ2-7	once	TRBV5-1	TRBD1	CASSRETGGGYEQYF	TGCGCCAGCAGCCGCGAGACAGGGGGAGGCTACGAGCAGTACTTC
TRBJ1-2	once	TRBV20-1	NA	CSANGNYGYTF	TGCAGTGCTAACGGGAACTATGGCTACACCTTC
TRBJ2-1	NA	TRBV6-6	TRBD2	CASTPGLGTFNEQFF	TGTGCCAGCACCCCGGGACTAGGTACGTTCAATGAGCAGTTCTTC
TRBJ2-7	NA	TRBV29-1	TRBD1	CSVEGPGTGGSDEQYF	TGCAGCGTTGAAGGGCCTGGGACAGGGGGTTCGGACGAGCAGTACTTC
TRBJ2-7	NA	TRBV28	NA	CASSSGLYEQYF	TGTGCCAGCAGTTCGGGACTCTACGAGCAGTACTTC
TRBJ1-1	NA	TRBV20-1	NA	CPYKGSEAFF	TGCCCCTACAAGGGGTCGGAAGCTTTCTTT
TRBJ2-6	NA	TRBV4-3	TRBD1	CASSGLRSGQGRSGANVLTF	TGCGCCAGCAGCGGCCTGAGAAGTGGACAGGGACGCTCTGGGGCCAACGTCCTGACTTTC
TRBJ1-1	NA	TRBV5-6	TRBD1	CASSSTGTGLRNTEAFF	TGTGCCAGCAGCTCTACCGGGACAGGCCTCCGGAACACTGAAGCTTTCTTT
TRBJ2-1	NA	TRBV6-4	TRBD2	CASSVTSGRNEQFF	TGTGCCAGCAGTGTTACTAGCGGGCGGAATGAGCAGTTCTTC
TRBJ2-3	NA	TRBV19	TRBD2	CASSFQIVAGGPPGYTDTQYF	TGTGCCAGTAGTTTCCAAATTGTAGCGGGAGGGCCTCCGGGGTACACAGATACGCAGTATTTT
TRBJ2-3	once	TRBV5-5	NA	CASSLAEGASTDTQYF	TGTGCCAGCAGCTTGGCGGAGGGGGCGAGCACAGATACGCAGTATTTT
TRBJ2-7	few	TRBV28	TRBD1	CASSLTSGGGYEQYF	TGTGCCAGCAGCCTTACCTCAGGGGGCGGATACGAGCAGTACTTC
TRBJ2-1	NA	TRBV30	TRBD2	CAWRVGLAGLYEQFF	TGTGCCTGGAGGGTGGGGCTAGCGGGATTATATGAGCAGTTCTTC
TRBJ2-1	NA	TRBV25-1	TRBD1	CASSTVRDRAYNEQFF	TGTGCCAGCTCTACTGTCCGAGACAGGGCATACAATGAGCAGTTCTTC
TRBJ1-1	NA	TRBV28	NA	CASSFYRRTEAFF	TGTGCCAGCAGTTTCTACCGGAGAACTGAAGCTTTCTTT
TRBJ2-1	NA	TRBV19	TRBD2	CASSLTSGVNEQFF	TGTGCCAGTAGTCTTACTAGCGGGGTCAATGAGCAGTTCTTC
TRBJ1-1	NA	TRBV2	NA	CASRANRVTEAFF	TGTGCCAGCAGGGCAAACAGGGTAACTGAAGCTTTCTTT
TRBJ2-7	NA	TRBV28	TRBD1	CASLRLGQGVYEQYF	TGTGCCAGCTTAAGGTTGGGACAGGGGGTCTACGAGCAGTACTTC
TRBJ2-1	NA	TRBV19	TRBD2	CASSISGARSSYNEQFF	TGTGCCAGTAGTATTAGCGGGGCACGGAGCTCCTACAATGAGCAGTTCTTC
TRBJ2-1	NA	TRBV9	TRBD2	CASSVGGGDEQFF	TGTGCCAGCAGCGTGGGCGGGGGGGATGAGCAGTTCTTC
TRBJ2-5	NA	TRBV7-8	NA	CASSLLRDQETQYF	TGTGCCAGCAGCTTACTCCGGGATCAAGAGACCCAGTACTTC
TRBJ2-3	NA	TRBV27	NA	CATTNEGRGTDTQYF	TGTGCCACCACAAACGAGGGTCGAGGCACAGATACGCAGTATTTT
TRBJ2-3	NA	TRBV9	NA	CASTKQGGASSTDTQYF	TGTGCCAGCACCAAACAGGGGGGGGCGTCTAGCACAGATACGCAGTATTTT
TRBJ2-7	NA	TRBV7-2	NA	CASSPQAADEQYF	TGTGCCAGCAGCCCCCAAGCGGCGGACGAGCAGTACTTC
TRBJ2-1	NA	TRBV27	TRBD2	CASSSALAGVYNEQFF	TGTGCCAGCAGTTCCGCCTTAGCGGGAGTGTACAATGAGCAGTTCTTC
TRBJ2-5	few	TRBV19	TRBD2	CASSPRLAGVQETQYF	TGTGCCAGTAGTCCCCGACTAGCGGGAGTCCAAGAGACCCAGTACTTC
TRBJ1-2	NA	TRBV5-1	NA	CASSLVPTGALNGYTF	TGCGCCAGCAGCTTGGTACCGACAGGCGCCCTGAATGGCTACACCTTC
TRBJ2-7	NA	TRBV28	TRBD2	CASRYPGTGGRAEQYF	TGTGCCAGCAGATACCCCGGAACAGGCGGGAGGGCCGAGCAGTACTTC
TRBJ2-2	NA	TRBV9	NA	CASSLQPMNTGELFF	TGCGCCAGCAGTCTACAGCCTATGAACACCGGGGAGCTGTTTTTT
TRBJ1-6	NA	TRBV19	TRBD1	CASSRGTGRSPLHF	TGTGCCAGTAGTAGAGGGACAGGGCGTTCACCCCTCCACTTT
TRBJ1-4	NA	TRBV7-2	TRBD1	CASSFRTGEGAKLFF	TGTGCCAGCAGCTTCCGGACAGGCGAAGGGGCAAAACTGTTTTTT
TRBJ1-6	once	TRBV5-8	NA	CASSLGRSYNSPLHF	TGTGCCAGCAGCTTGGGGAGGTCCTATAATTCACCCCTCCACTTT
TRBJ2-7	NA	TRBV30	NA	CAWSSGQGPGQYF	TGTGCCTGGAGTTCGGGACAAGGCCCGGGGCAGTACTTC
TRBJ2-1	once	TRBV7-3	TRBD1	CASSPQGGQGLDEQFF	TGTGCCAGCAGCCCACAGGGCGGACAGGGTTTAGATGAGCAGTTCTTC
TRBJ2-5	NA	TRBV5-4	NA	CASSLGAGETQYF	TGTGCCAGCAGCTTGGGGGCGGGGGAGACCCAGTACTTC
TRBJ2-7	NA	TRBV19	NA	CASSIGALSSYEQYF	TGTGCCAGTAGTATCGGAGCGTTGAGCTCCTACGAGCAGTACTTC
TRBJ2-5	NA	TRBV9	TRBD1	CASSARTGQETQYF	TGTGCCAGCAGCGCGCGGACAGGACAAGAGACCCAGTACTTC
TRBJ2-3	NA	TRBV7-2	TRBD1	CASSWTGGTDTQYF	TGTGCCAGCAGCTGGACAGGGGGCACAGATACGCAGTATTTT
TRBJ2-7	few	TRBV18	NA	CASSPPGSSYEQYF	TGTGCCAGCTCACCACCGGGCAGTTCCTACGAGCAGTACTTC
TRBJ2-1	NA	TRBV7-3	NA	CASSKARGINEQFF	TGTGCCAGCAGCAAAGCCAGGGGAATCAATGAGCAGTTCTTC
TRBJ1-1	NA	TRBV19	NA	CASSIGHWNTEAFF	TGTGCCAGTAGTATCGGACACTGGAACACTGAAGCTTTCTTT
TRBJ2-7	NA	TRBV28	NA	CASDGRGGSYEQYF	TGTGCCAGCGACGGGCGGGGTGGATCCTACGAGCAGTACTTC
TRBJ2-7	NA	TRBV28	NA	CASSVQVANYEQHF	TGTGCCAGCAGTGTACAGGTCGCTAACTACGAGCAGCACTTC
TRBJ1-1	NA	TRBV6-1	NA	CASRAGTLNTEAFF	TGTGCCAGTCGGGCTGGGACTCTGAACACTGAAGCTTTCTTT
TRBJ2-7	NA	TRBV21-1	NA	CASSKVWGDRTSGLYEQYF	TGTGCCAGCAGCAAAGTCTGGGGGGATCGGACTAGCGGGCTTTACGAGCAGTACTTC
TRBJ1-2	NA	TRBV27	TRBD1	CASSFGQGIYGYTF	TGTGCCAGCAGTTTTGGACAGGGAATTTATGGCTACACCTTC